The following is a T cell receptor (beta chain) sequence with its context. This entry comes from a study of blood T cell repertoires in COVID-19. Study background: COVID-19 samples collected from the United States, Italy and Spain covered acute and convalescent phases. Sample material is recorded as cDNA or gDNA derived from T cells, B-cell-depleted T cells, or PBMCs.

Authors' analysis steps: For nucleated cells, counts were estimated from reference gene primer amplification. Produced via immunoSEQ multiplex PCR; TCRdb's table is partial and in-frame only. The D gene and trimming were derived from the DNA, and the V and J assignments and clone size from that table. Found here are roughly 80,000 clones, around 80% of them singletons; the top ten hold 21%. Sequences were obtained from peripheral blood. This receptor was taken from a human donor in a cohort sampled during active COVID-19.

CDR3 in amino acids: CASSHFNQETQYF. CDR3 sequence (DNA): TGTGCCAGCAGCCATTTTAACCAAGAGACCCAGTACTTC. The chain employs TRBV14 and TRBJ2-5, with D unclear. Looked up from germline, CDR1 is SGHDN and CDR2 is FVKESK. CDR3 size: 13 residues. With 3 bases removed from V and 0 bases from J, the gap between germline ends came to 5 bases.